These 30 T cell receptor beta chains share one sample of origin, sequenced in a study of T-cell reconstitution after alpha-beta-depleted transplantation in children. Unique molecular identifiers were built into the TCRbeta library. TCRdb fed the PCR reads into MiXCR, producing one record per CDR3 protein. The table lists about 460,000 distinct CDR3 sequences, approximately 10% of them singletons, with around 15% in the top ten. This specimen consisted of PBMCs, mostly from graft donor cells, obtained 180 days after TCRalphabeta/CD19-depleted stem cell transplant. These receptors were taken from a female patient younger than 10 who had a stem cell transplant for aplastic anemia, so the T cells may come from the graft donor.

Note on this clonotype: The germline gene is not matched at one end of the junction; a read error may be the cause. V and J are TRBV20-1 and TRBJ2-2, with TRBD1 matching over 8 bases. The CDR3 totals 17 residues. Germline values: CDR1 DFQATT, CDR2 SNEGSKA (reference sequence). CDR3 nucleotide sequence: TGCACTGCTAGAGATCGGGAACAGGGGGTATGGGACGGGGAGCTGTTTTTT. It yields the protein CTARDREQGVWDGELFF.

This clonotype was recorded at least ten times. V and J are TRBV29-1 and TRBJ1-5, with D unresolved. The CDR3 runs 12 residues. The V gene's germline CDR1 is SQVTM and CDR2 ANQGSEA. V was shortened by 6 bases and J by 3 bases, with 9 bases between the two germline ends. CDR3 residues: CSVRDSNQPQHF. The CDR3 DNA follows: TGCAGCGTCCGGGATTCCAATCAGCCCCAGCATTTT.

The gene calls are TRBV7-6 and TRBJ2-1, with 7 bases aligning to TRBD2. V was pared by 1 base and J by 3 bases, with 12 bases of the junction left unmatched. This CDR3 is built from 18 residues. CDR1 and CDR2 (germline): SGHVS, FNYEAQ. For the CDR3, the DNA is TGTGCCAGCAGCTTAGTGCATCGCGGGAGAGAGCTCTACAATGAGCAGTTCTTC. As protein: CASSLVHRGRELYNEQFF.

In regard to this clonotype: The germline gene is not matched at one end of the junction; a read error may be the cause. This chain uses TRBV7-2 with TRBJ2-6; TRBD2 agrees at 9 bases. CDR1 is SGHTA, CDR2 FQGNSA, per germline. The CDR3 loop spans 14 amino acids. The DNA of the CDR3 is TGTGCCAGCAGCCCCGCGACTAGCGGACTCTCTTCACATTTC. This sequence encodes CASSPATSGLSSHF.

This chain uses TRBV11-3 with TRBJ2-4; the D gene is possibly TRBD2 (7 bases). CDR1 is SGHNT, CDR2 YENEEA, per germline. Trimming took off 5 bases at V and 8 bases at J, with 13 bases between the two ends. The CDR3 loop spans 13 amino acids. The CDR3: CASSRGGDHIQYF. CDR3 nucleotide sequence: TGTGCCAGCAGCCGAGGGGGGGATCACATTCAGTACTTC.

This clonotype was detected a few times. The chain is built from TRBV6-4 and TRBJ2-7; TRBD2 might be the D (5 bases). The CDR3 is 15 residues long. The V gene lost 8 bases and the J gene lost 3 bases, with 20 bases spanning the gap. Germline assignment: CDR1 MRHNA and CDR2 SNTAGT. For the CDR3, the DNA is TGTGCCAGCGACGAAGGAGGCCGTTTCGGCTACGAGCAGTACGTC. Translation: CASDEGGRFGYEQYV.

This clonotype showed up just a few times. The CDR3 spells CASSQVASQPQHF. The CDR3 DNA follows: TGTGCCAGCAGCCAAGTAGCGTCTCAGCCCCAGCATTTT. The chain joins TRBV3-1 to TRBJ1-5; D not resolved. Trimming took off 1 base at V and 6 bases at J, with 7 bases between the two ends. There are 13 residues in the CDR3. The germline gives CDR1 LGHDT, CDR2 YNNKEL (reference sequence).

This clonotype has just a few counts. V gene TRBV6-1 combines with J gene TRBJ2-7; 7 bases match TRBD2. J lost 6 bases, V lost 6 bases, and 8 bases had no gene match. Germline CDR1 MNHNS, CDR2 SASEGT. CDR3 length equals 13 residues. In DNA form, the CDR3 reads TGTGCCAGCAGGCCCGGACTAGGCGGCGAGCAGTACGTC. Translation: CASRPGLGGEQYV.

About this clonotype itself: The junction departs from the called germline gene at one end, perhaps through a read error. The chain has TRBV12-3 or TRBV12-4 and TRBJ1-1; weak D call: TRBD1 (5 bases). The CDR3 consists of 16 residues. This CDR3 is CACSLASRVMNTEAFF. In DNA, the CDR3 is TGTGCCTGCAGTTTAGCGTCCAGGGTCATGAACACTGAAGCTTTCTTT.

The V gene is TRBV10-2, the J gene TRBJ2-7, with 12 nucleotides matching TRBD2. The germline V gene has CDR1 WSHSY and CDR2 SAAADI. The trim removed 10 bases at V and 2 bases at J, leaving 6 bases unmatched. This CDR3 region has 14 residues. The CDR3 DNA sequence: TGCGCCACCGCGACTAGCGGGGGTACCTACGAGCAGTACGTC. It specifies CATATSGGTYEQYV.

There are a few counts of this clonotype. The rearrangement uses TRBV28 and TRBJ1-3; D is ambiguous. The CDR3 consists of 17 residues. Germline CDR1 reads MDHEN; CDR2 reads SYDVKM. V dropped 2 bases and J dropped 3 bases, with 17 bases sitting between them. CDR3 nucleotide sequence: TGTGCCAGCAGTTTAGCCCCTTACATTTGGGATGGAAACACCATATATTTT. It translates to CASSLAPYIWDGNTIYF.

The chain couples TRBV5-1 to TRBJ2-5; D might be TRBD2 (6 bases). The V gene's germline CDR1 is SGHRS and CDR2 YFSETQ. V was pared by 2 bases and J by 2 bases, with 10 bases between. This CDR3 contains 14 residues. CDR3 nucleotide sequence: TGCGCCAGCAGCTTTGCCGCGGGACAAGAGACCCAGTACTTC. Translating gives CASSFAAGQETQYF.

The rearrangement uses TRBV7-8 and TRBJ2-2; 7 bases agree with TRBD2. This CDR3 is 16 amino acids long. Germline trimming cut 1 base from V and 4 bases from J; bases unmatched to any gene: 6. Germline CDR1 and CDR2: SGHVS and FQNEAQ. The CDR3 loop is CASSLGSGEGTGELFF. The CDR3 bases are TGTGCCAGCAGCTTAGGGTCCGGGGAGGGCACCGGGGAGCTGTTTTTT.

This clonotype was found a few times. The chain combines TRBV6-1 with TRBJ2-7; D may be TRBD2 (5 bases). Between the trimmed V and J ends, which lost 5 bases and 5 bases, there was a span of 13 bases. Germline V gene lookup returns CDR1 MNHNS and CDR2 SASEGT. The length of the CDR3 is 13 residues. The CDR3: CASSPRRMNEQYF. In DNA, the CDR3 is TGTGCCAGCAGTCCCAGGAGGATGAACGAGCAGTACTTC.

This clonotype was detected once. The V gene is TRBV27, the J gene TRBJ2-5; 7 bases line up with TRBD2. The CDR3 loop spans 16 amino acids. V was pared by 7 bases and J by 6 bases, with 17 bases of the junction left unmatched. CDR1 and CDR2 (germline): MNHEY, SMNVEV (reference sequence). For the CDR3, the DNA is TGTGCCAGCACCGCGACCGGGAGGCCCGACGAACAGACCCAGTACTTC. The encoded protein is CASTATGRPDEQTQYF.

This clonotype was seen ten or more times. The CDR3 DNA reads TGCAGCGTTGAAGTTGGGACAACAGATACGCAGTATTTT. It is translated as CSVEVGTTDTQYF. The V and J genes are TRBV29-1 and TRBJ2-3; TRBD1 might be the D (6 bases). CDR3 length: 13 residues. The ends were cut back, 1 base at V and 3 bases at J, with 8 bases in the middle. The germline V gene encodes CDR1 SQVTM and CDR2 ANQGSEA.

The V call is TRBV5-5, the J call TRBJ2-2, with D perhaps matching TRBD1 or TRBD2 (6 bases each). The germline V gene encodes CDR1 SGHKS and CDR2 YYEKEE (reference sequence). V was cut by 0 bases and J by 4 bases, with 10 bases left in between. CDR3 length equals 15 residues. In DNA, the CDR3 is TGTGCCAGCAGCTTGGAGGGGGGCCCCACCGGGGAGCTGTTTTTT. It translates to CASSLEGGPTGELFF.

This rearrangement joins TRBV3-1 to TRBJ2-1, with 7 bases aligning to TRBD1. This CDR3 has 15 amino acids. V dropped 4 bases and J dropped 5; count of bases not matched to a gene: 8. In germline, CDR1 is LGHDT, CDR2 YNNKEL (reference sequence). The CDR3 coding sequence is TGTGCCAGCAGCCCCGTAGGGGGCTTTCACAATGAGCAGTTCTTC. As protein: CASSPVGGFHNEQFF.

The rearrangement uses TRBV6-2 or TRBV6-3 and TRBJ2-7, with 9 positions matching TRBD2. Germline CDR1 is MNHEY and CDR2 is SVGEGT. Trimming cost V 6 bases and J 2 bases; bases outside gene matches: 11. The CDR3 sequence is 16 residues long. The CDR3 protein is CASSYSPASGAYEQYV. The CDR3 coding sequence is TGTGCCAGCAGCTATTCCCCAGCTAGCGGGGCCTACGAGCAGTACGTC.

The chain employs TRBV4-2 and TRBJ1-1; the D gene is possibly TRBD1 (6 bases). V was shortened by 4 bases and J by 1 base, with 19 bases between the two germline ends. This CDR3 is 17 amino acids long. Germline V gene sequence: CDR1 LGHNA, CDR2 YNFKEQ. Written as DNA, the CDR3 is TGTGCCAGCAGCCGGGCCGAGGGGGGGCGCAGGAACACTGAAGCTTTCTTT. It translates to CASSRAEGGRRNTEAFF.

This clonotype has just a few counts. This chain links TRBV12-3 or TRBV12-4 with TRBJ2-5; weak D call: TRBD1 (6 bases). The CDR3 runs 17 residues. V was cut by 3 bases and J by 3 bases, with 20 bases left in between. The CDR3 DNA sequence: TGTGCCAGCAGTTTCCTTTGGGGGCCCCGCAGGGAAGAGACCCAGTACTTC. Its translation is CASSFLWGPRREETQYF.

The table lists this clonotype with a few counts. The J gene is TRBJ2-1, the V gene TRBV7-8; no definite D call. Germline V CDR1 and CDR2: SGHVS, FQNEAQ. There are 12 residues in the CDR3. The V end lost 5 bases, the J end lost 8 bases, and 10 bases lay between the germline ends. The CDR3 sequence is CASSPRVYEQFF. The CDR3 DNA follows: TGTGCCAGCAGCCCAAGGGTATATGAGCAGTTCTTC.

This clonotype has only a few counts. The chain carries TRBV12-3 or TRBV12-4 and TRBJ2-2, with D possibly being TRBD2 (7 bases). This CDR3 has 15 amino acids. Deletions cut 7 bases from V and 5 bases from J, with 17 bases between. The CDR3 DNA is TGTGCCAGCACCCACAGAGGGGGGGTTACCGGGGAGCTGTTTTTT. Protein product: CASTHRGGVTGELFF.

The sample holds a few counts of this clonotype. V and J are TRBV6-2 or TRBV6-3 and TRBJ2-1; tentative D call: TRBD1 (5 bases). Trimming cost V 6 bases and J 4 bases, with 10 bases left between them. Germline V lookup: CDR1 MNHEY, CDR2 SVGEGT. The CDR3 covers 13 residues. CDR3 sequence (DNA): TGTGCCAGCAGACTTAGGGGATACAATGAGCAGTTCTTC. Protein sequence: CASRLRGYNEQFF.

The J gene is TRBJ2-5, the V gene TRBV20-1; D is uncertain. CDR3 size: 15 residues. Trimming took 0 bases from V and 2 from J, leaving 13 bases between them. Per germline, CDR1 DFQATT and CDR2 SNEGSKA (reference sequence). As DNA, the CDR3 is TGCAGTGCTAGAGATAGGCCAACACAACAAGAGACCCAGTACTTC. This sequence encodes CSARDRPTQQETQYF.

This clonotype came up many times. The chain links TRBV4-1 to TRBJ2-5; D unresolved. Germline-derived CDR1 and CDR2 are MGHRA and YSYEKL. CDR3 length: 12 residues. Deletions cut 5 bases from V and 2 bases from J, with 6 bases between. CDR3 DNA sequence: TGCGCCAGCAGCGAGGATCAAGAGACCCAGTACTTC. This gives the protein CASSEDQETQYF.

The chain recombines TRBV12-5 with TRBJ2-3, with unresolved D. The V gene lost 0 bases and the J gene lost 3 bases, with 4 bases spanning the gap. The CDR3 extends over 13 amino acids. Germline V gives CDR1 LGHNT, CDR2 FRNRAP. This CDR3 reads CASGLVNTDTQYF. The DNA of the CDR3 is TGTGCTAGTGGTTTGGTAAATACAGATACGCAGTATTTT.

The CDR3 coding sequence is TGTGCCAGCAGCTCTTCCCAACAGGTCTACGAGCAGTACGTC. Residues: CASSSSQQVYEQYV. J is TRBJ2-7 and V is TRBV7-9; D perhaps matches TRBD1 (5 bases). CDR3 length: 14 residues. CDR1 is SEHNR and CDR2 is FQNEAQ in the germline V gene (reference sequence). Trimming pared 4 bases from V and 3 bases from J, leaving 13 bases between.

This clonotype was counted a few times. This chain's CDR3 is CSARSSATNEKLFF. CDR3 coding DNA: TGCAGTGCTAGAAGCAGTGCAACTAATGAAAAACTGTTTTTT. The chain joins TRBV20-1 to TRBJ1-4; no clear D. This CDR3 contains 14 residues. Germline CDR1 reads DFQATT; CDR2 reads SNEGSKA (reference sequence). V lost 2 bases and J 0 bases, leaving 7 bases between the germline ends.

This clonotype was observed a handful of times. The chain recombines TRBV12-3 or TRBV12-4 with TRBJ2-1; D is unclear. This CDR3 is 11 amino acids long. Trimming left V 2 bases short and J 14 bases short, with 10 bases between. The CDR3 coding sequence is TGTGCCAGCAGTTTAAGGTTAGGTGAGTTCTTC. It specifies CASSLRLGEFF.